Detailed here is one TCR beta chain. Germline assignment: CDR1 LGHDT and CDR2 YNNKEL (reference sequence). The CDR3 runs 14 residues. With 2 bases clipped from V and 2 bases from J, the junction kept 2 bases outside the gene matches. This sample is drawn from a study of blood T cell repertoires in COVID-19. Study as a whole: COVID-19 samples from acute and convalescent phases originated in the United States, Italy and Spain. Nucleic acid was either cDNA or gDNA, and it came from T cells, B-cell-depleted T cells, or PBMCs.

Assay used: immunoSEQ multiplex PCR; TCRdb lists only in-frame clones, some missing. This table has approximately 100,000 clones, approximately 84% appearing once. The chain is built from TRBV3-1 (or the pseudogene TRBV3-2) and TRBJ1-2, with TRBD1 identical over 7 bases. This TCR derives from a woman in her sixties or seventies with acute or convalescent COVID-19. Sequenced input: peripheral blood. The CDR3 here is CASSQTGENYGYTF. The CDR3 DNA reads as TGTGCCAGCAGCCAAACAGGGGAGAACTATGGCTACACCTTC.